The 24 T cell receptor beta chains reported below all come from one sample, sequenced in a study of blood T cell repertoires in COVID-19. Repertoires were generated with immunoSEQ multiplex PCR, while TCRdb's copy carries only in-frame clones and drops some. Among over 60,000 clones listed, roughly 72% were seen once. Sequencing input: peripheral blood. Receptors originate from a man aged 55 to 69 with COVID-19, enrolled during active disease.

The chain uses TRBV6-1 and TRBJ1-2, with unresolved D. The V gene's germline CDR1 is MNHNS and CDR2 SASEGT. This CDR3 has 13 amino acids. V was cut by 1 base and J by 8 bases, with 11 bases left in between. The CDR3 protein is CASSEGGSRGYTF. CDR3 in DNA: TGTGCCAGCAGTGAAGGCGGGTCTAGGGGCTACACCTTC.

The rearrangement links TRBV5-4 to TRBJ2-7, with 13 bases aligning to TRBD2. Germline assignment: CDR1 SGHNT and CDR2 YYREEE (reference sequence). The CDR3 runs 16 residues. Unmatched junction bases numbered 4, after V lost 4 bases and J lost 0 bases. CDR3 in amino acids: CASSPGLAGISYEQYF. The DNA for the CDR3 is TGTGCCAGCAGCCCGGGACTAGCGGGAATCTCCTACGAGCAGTACTTC.

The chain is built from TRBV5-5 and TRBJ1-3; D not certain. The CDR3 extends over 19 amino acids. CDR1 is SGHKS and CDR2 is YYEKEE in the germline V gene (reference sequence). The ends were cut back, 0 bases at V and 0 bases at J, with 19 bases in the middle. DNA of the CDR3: TGTGCCAGCAGCTTGGCTTTCTCTCTCTACCCCCTCTCTGGAAACACCATATATTTT. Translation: CASSLAFSLYPLSGNTIYF. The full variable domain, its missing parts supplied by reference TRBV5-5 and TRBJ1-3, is DAGVTQSPTHLIKTRGQQVTLRCSPISGHKSVSWYQQVLGQGPQFIFQYYEKEERGRGNFPDRFSARQFPNYSSELNVNALLLGDSALYLCASSLAFSLYPLSGNTIYFGEGSWLTVV.

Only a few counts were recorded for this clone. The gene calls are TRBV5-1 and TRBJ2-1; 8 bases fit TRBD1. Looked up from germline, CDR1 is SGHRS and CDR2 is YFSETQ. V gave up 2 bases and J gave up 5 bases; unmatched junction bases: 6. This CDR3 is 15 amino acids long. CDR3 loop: CASSFDPQGDNEQFF. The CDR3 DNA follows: TGCGCCAGCAGCTTTGATCCACAGGGGGACAATGAGCAGTTCTTC.

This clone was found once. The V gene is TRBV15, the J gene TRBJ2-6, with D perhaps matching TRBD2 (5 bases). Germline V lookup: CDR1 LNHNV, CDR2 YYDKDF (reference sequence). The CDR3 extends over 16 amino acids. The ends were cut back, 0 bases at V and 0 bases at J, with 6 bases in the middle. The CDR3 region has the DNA TGTGCCACCAGCAGAGATCGGGGCTCTGGGGCCAACGTCCTGACTTTC. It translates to CATSRDRGSGANVLTF.

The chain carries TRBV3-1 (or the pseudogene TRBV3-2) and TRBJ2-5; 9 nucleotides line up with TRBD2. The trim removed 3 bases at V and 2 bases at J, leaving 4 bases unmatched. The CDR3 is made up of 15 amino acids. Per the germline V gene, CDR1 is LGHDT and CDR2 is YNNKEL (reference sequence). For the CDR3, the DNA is TGTGCCAGCAGCCAGGAGCGGGGGGTTCAAGAGACCCAGTACTTC. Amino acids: CASSQERGVQETQYF.

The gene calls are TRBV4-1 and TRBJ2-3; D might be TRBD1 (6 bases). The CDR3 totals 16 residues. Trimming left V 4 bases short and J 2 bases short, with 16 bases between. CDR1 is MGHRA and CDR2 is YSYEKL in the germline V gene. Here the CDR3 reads CASSPHTRGHTDTQYF. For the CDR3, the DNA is TGCGCCAGCAGCCCCCATACTAGGGGACACACAGATACGCAGTATTTT.

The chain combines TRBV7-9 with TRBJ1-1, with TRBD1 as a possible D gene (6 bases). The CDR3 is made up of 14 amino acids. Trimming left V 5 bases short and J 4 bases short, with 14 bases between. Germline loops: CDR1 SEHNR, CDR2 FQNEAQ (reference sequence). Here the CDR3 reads CASSPVDSVTEAFF. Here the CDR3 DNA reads TGTGCCAGCAGCCCAGTGGACAGCGTCACTGAAGCTTTCTTT.

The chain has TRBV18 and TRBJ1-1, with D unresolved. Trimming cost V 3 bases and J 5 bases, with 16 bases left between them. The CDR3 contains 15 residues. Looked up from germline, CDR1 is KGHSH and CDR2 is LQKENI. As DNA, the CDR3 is TGTGCCAGCTCACCTTACGAGGGTCGGGGAACTGAAGCTTTCTTT. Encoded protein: CASSPYEGRGTEAFF.

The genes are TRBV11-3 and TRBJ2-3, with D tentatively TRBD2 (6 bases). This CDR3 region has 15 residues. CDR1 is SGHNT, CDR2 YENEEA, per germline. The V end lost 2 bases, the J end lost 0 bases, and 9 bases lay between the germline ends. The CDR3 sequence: CASSLSAGSTDTQYF. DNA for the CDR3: TGTGCCAGCAGCTTATCGGCGGGGAGCACAGATACGCAGTATTTT.

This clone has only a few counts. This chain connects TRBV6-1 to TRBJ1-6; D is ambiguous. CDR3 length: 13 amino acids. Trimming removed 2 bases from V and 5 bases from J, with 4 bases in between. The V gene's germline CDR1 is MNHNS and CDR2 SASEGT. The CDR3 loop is CASSESDNSPLHF. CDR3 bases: TGTGCCAGCAGTGAATCAGATAATTCACCCCTCCACTTT.

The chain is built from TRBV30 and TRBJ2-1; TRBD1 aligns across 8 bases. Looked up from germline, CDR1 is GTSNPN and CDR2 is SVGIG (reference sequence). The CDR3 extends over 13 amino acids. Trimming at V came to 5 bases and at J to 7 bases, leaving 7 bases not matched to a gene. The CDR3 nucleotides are TGTGCCTGGCGACAGGGGCCCCAAAATGAGCAGTTCTTC. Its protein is CAWRQGPQNEQFF.

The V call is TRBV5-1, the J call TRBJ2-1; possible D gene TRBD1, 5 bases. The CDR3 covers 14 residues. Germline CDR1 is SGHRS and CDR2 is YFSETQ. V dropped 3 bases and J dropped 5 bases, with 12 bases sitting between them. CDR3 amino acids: CASSSKGQNNEQFF. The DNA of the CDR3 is TGCGCCAGCAGCTCGAAGGGGCAGAACAATGAGCAGTTCTTC.

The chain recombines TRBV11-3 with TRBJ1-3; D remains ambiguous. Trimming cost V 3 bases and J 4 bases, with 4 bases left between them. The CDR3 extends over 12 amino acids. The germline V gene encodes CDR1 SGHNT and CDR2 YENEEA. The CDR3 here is CASSFVGNTIYF. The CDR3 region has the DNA TGTGCCAGCAGCTTTGTAGGAAACACCATATATTTT. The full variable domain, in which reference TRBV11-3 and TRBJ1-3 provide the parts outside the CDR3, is EAGVVQSPRYKIIEKKQPVAFWCNPISGHNTLYWYLQNLGQGPELLIRYENEEAVDDSQLPKDRFSAERLKGVDSTLKIQPAELGDSAVYLCASSFVGNTIYFGEGSWLTVV.

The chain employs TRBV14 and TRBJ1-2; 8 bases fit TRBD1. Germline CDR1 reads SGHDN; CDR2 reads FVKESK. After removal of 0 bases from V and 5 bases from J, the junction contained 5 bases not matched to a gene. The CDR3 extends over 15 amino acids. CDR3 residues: CASSQETGAEYGYTF. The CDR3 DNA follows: TGTGCCAGCAGCCAAGAGACAGGGGCCGAATATGGCTACACCTTC. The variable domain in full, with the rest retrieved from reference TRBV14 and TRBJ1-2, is EAGVTQFPSHSVIEKGQTVTLRCDPISGHDNLYWYRRVMGKEIKFLLHFVKESKQDESGMPNNRFLAERTGGTYSTLKVQPAELEDSGVYFCASSQETGAEYGYTFGSGTRLTVV.

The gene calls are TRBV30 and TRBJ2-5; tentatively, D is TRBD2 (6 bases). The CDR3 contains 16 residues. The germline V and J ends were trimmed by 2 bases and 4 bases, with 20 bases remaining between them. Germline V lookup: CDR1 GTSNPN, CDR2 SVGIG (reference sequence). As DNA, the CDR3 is TGTGCCTGGAGTTTAGGGCTGGCGGGGATTCTAGAGACCCAGTACTTC. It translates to CAWSLGLAGILETQYF.

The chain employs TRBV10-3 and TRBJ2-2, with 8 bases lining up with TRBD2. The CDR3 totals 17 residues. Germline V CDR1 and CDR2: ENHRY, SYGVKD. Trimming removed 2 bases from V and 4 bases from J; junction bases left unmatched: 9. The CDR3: CAISERRLAGSTGELFF. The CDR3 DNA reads TGTGCCATCAGTGAGAGGCGGCTAGCGGGTAGCACCGGGGAGCTGTTTTTT.

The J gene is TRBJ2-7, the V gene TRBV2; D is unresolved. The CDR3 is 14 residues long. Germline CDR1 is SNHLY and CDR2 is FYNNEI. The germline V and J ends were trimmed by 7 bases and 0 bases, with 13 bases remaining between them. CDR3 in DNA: TGTGCCAGCACCCGCGAGAAAAGCTCCTACGAGCAGTACTTC. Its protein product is CASTREKSSYEQYF.

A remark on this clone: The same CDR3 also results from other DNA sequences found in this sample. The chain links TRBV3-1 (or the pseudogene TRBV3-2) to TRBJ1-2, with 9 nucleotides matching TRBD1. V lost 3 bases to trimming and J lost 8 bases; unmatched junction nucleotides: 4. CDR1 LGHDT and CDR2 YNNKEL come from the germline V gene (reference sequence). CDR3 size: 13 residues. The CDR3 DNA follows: TGTGCCAGCAGCCAGGGGACAGGGAGAGGCTACACCTTC. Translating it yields CASSQGTGRGYTF.

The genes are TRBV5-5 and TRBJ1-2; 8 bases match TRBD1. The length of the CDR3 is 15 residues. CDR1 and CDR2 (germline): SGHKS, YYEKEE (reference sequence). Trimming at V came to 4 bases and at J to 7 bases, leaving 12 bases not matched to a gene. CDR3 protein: CASSKQIGTGGGYTF. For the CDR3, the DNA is TGTGCCAGCAGCAAGCAGATAGGGACAGGTGGTGGCTACACCTTC.

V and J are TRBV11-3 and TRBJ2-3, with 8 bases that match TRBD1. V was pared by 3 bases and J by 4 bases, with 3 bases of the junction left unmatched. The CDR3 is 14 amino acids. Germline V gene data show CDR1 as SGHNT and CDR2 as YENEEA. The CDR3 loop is CASSFDRGADTQYF. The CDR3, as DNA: TGTGCCAGCAGCTTTGACAGGGGTGCAGATACGCAGTATTTT.

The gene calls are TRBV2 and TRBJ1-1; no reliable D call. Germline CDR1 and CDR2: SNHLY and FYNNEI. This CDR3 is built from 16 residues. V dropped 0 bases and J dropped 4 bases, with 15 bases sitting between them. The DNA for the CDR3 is TGTGCCAGCAGTGAAGCGCTTCGGGGATACGGCACTGAAGCTTTCTTT. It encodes CASSEALRGYGTEAFF.

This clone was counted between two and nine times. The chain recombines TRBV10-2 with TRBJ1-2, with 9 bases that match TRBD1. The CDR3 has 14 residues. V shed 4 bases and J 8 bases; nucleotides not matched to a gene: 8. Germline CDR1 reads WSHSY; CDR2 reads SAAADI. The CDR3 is CASSGDRGIGGYTF. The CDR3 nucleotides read TGCGCCAGCAGTGGTGACAGGGGGATTGGAGGCTACACCTTC.

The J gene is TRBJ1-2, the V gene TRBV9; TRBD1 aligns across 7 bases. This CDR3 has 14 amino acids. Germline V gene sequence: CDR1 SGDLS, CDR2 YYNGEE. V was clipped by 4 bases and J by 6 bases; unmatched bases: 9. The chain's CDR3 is CASSTKTGRNGYTF. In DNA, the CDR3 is TGTGCCAGCAGCACTAAGACAGGGAGAAATGGCTACACCTTC. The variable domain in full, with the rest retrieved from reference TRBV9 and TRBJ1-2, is DSGVTQTPKHLITATGQRVTLRCSPRSGDLSVYWYQQSLDQGLQFLIQYYNGEERAKGNILERFSAQQFPDLHSELNLSSLELGDSALYFCASSTKTGRNGYTFGSGTRLTVV.